This T cell receptor beta chain emerged from a study of shared clonotypes between healthy human individuals. Study overall: A few men and a couple of women, aged 18 to 49, were donors.

This clone was counted a single time. Healthy HIV-negative adults with no recent acute infections or vaccinations were recruited as donors. The CDR3 spans 21 residues. The germline V and J ends were trimmed by 2 bases and 1 base, with 27 bases remaining between them. Germline CDR1 and CDR2: MNHNS and SASEGT. Method: immunoSEQ multiplex PCR; TCRdb's copy keeps in-frame clones and lacks some. The sample lists about 380,000 clones, 90% to 98% occurring once. V is TRBV6-1 and J is TRBJ2-1; D assignment may be TRBD1 or TRBD2 (5 bases each). This clonotype was obtained from a young man in good health. The sequenced material came from memory CD8+ T cells sorted from blood. Subset defined: CD45RO+ cells pooled with CCR7-negative TemRA cells. CDR3: CASSENFDSSRIRDSYNEQFF. The CDR3 nucleotides read TGTGCCAGCAGTGAAAATTTTGACAGCTCCCGAATCCGGGATTCCTACAATGAGCAGTTCTTC.